This TCR beta chain was identified in a study of blood T cell repertoires in COVID-19. Overall study context: Samples representing acute and convalescent COVID-19 were sourced from the United States, Italy and Spain.

TCRdb's copy holds only in-frame clones and misses some; the assay was immunoSEQ multiplex PCR. The top ten clones hold about 8.6% of a sample with some 160,000 clones, roughly 84% of them seen once. Germline V gene sequence: CDR1 SGHRS, CDR2 YFSETQ. V lost 7 bases and J lost 6, with 19 bases in between. The CDR3 is made up of 14 amino acids. Sequenced sample: PBMCs or T cells enriched from blood (not recorded which). The sequence derives from a woman in her forties or fifties who had recovered from COVID-19. J is TRBJ1-1 and V is TRBV5-1, with TRBD1 as a possible D gene (5 bases). CDR3 coding DNA: TGCGCCAGCCGGCCCGAGACAGTAGGCCCTGAAGCTTTCTTT. It encodes CASRPETVGPEAFF.